Listed below are T cell receptor beta chains from one sample, sequenced in a study of blood T cells in healthy people across ages. TCRdb redid the calling of the 5' RACE reads with MiXCR, one entry per CDR3 protein. The table shows 540,000 or so distinct CDR3 sequences, with about 25% occurring only once. Sequenced material: blood. The receptors derive from a woman in her 70s in good health. The CDR3 runs from the conserved cysteine through the conserved F or W. A D gene is named only where the DNA matches it firmly. Size is omitted from some rows. Given values are once, few, many or a class for expanded clones.

v_gene,j_gene,d_gene,abundance,CDR3aa,CDR3nt
TRBV6-5,TRBJ1-1,TRBD1,NA,CASRSLGQGGTEAFF,TGTGCCAGCAGGTCGCTGGGACAGGGCGGCACTGAAGCTTTCTTT
TRBV6-2/TRBV6-3,TRBJ1-1,TRBD1,NA,CASRTTGGTEAFF,TGTGCCAGCAGGACAACAGGGGGCACTGAAGCTTTCTTT
TRBV10-3,TRBJ2-1,NA,NA,CAIGQNNEQFF,TGTGCCATCGGACAAAACAATGAGCAGTTCTTC
TRBV6-2/TRBV6-3,TRBJ2-1,NA,few,CASSYAGRDNNEQFF,TGTGCCAGCAGTTATGCAGGGAGAGACAACAATGAGCAGTTCTTC
TRBV6-1,TRBJ1-1,NA,few,CAGPRGADTEAFF,TGTGCAGGCCCCCGGGGCGCGGACACTGAAGCTTTCTTT
TRBV6-5,TRBJ2-5,NA,few,CASSYGGASGFQETQYF,TGTGCCAGCAGTTACGGGGGGGCCAGCGGGTTCCAAGAGACCCAGTACTTC
TRBV7-9,TRBJ2-1,TRBD2,few,CASSLADRAGGGNEQFF,TGTGCCAGCAGCTTAGCGGATCGGGCGGGGGGGGGCAATGAGCAGTTCTTC
TRBV6-1,TRBJ1-2,NA,NA,CASSEYVGGAWYGYTF,TGTGCCAGCAGTGAATATGTGGGGGGCGCTTGGTATGGCTACACCTTC
TRBV18,TRBJ2-7,NA,NA,CASSSPGRGTTYEQYF,TGTGCCAGCTCTTCCCCGGGGAGAGGGACGACGTACGAGCAGTACTTC
TRBV7-2,TRBJ2-5,NA,NA,CASSPLMRAETQYF,TGTGCCAGCAGCCCCCTGATGAGGGCAGAGACCCAGTACTTC
TRBV7-3,TRBJ1-2,NA,NA,CASSVPGQPNGYTF,TGTGCCAGCAGCGTACCGGGACAACCTAATGGCTACACCTTC
TRBV6-5,TRBJ1-4,NA,few,CASSYLTGEKLFF,TGTGCCAGCAGTTACCTCACCGGGGAAAAACTGTTTTTT
TRBV29-1,TRBJ1-4,TRBD1,few,CSARQGVREKLFF,TGCAGCGCCCGACAGGGGGTCAGAGAAAAACTGTTTTTT
TRBV30,TRBJ2-3,TRBD2,few,CAWSVRAGGSDTQYF,TGTGCCTGGAGTGTACGAGCGGGGGGATCAGATACGCAGTATTTT
TRBV6-2/TRBV6-3,TRBJ1-1,NA,NA,CAIQEGNTEAFF,TGTGCAATACAGGAGGGGAACACTGAAGCTTTCTTT
TRBV20-1,TRBJ2-3,NA,few,CSARDGGTQYF,TGCAGTGCTAGAGATGGCGGGACGCAGTATTTT
TRBV10-3,TRBJ2-2,TRBD2,once,CAISESGTTGELFF,TGTGCCATCAGTGAGAGCGGGACGACCGGGGAGCTGTTTTTT
TRBV10-3,TRBJ2-3,NA,NA,CAISLTWGTDTQYF,TGTGCCATCAGTTTAACCTGGGGCACAGATACGCAGTATTTT
TRBV20-1,TRBJ2-4,NA,few,CSAPDGVSKNIQYF,TGCAGTGCACCCGACGGGGTGTCCAAAAACATTCAGTACTTC
TRBV29-1,TRBJ2-7,TRBD1,NA,CSVERGTDPYEQYF,TGCAGCGTTGAAAGAGGGACAGATCCATACGAGCAGTACTTC
TRBV6-1,TRBJ1-3,NA,few,CASSALRHLSGNTIYF,TGTGCCAGCAGTGCGTTAAGACACCTCTCTGGAAACACCATATATTTT
TRBV3-1,TRBJ1-2,NA,NA,CASSRGQSGNYGYTF,TGTGCCAGCAGCCGCGGACAGTCGGGGAACTATGGCTACACCTTC
TRBV9,TRBJ2-7,NA,few,CASSPPGSFYEQYF,TGTGCCAGCAGCCCCCCGGGGTCCTTTTACGAGCAGTACTTC
TRBV20-1,TRBJ2-7,NA,NA,CSASGSGYSYEQYF,TGCAGTGCTAGTGGGTCAGGCTATTCCTACGAGCAGTACTTC
TRBV7-2,TRBJ2-5,NA,NA,CASSLQSRLQETQYF,TGTGCCAGCAGCTTACAATCTAGACTCCAAGAGACCCAGTACTTC
TRBV12-3/TRBV12-4,TRBJ2-1,TRBD2,NA,CASSLIAPGLAGLSSYNEQFF,TGCGCCAGCAGTTTAATCGCGCCGGGACTAGCTGGGTTAAGCTCCTACAATGAGCAGTTCTTC
TRBV20-1,TRBJ1-4,TRBD1,NA,CSARRQGTEFF,TGCAGTGCTAGGCGACAGGGTACGGAGTTTTTT
TRBV7-7,TRBJ2-1,NA,few,CASSYNARNEQFF,TGTGCTAGCAGCTATAATGCCCGAAATGAGCAGTTCTTC
TRBV4-2,TRBJ2-5,NA,NA,CASSQAGYVETQYF,TGTGCCAGCAGCCAAGCCGGCTACGTAGAGACCCAGTACTTC
TRBV7-2,TRBJ2-7,NA,many,CASSSTGTSYEQYF,TGTGCCAGCAGCTCCACCGGGACCTCCTACGAGCAGTACTTC
TRBV5-1,TRBJ1-2,NA,few,CASSMETFGGYTF,TGCGCCAGCAGCATGGAGACATTCGGTGGCTACACCTTC
TRBV10-3,TRBJ2-1,NA,few,CAISGTNEQFF,TGTGCCATCAGTGGGACCAATGAGCAGTTCTTC
TRBV19,TRBJ2-3,NA,NA,CASRHSGDTQYF,TGTGCCAGTAGGCATTCCGGAGATACGCAGTATTTT
TRBV9,TRBJ2-5,TRBD1,NA,CASSVRDREYQETQYF,TGTGCCAGCAGCGTGAGGGACAGGGAGTACCAAGAGACCCAGTACTTC
TRBV9,TRBJ2-4,NA,NA,CASSPRGGQVGSIQYF,TGTGCCAGCAGCCCCCGCGGCGGACAGGTCGGGAGCATTCAGTACTTC
TRBV5-4,TRBJ1-3,NA,few,CASSLAGQGGNTIYF,TGTGCCAGCAGCTTGGCCGGGCAGGGCGGGAACACCATATATTTT
TRBV2,TRBJ2-3,NA,few,CAREASGTDTQYF,TGTGCCAGAGAGGCTAGTGGCACAGATACGCAGTATTTT
TRBV5-6,TRBJ2-7,NA,few,CASSAYYEQYF,TGCGCCAGCAGCGCCTATTACGAGCAGTACTTC
TRBV12-3/TRBV12-4,TRBJ1-3,NA,few,CASSFTYSGNTIYF,TGTGCCAGCAGTTTTACTTACTCTGGAAACACCATATATTTT
TRBV20-1,TRBJ2-1,NA,NA,CSARDLGVLGEQFF,TGCAGTGCTAGAGATCTCGGGGTGTTGGGTGAGCAGTTCTTC